A single sample is the source of the 8 T cell receptor beta chains below, sequenced in a study of cytomegalovirus exposure and HLA in healthy donors. Amplification used 60 Vbeta primers and 13 Jbeta primers. Method: immunoSEQ multiplex PCR; TCRdb's copy keeps in-frame clones and lacks some. The data contain 65,000 to 75,000 clones, 65% to 70% of them singletons. Input material: PBMCs. The receptors derive from a woman aged 25 to 39 in good health and CMV-seronegative.

The chain carries TRBV2 and TRBJ2-7; 7 bases agree with TRBD1. The junction had 7 bases not matched to a gene; V was cut back by 8 bases and J by 0 bases. The CDR3 is made up of 14 amino acids. Looked up from germline, CDR1 is SNHLY and CDR2 is FYNNEI. The CDR3 reads CASRQQGLSYEQYF. CDR3 coding DNA: TGTGCCAGCCGCCAACAGGGGCTCTCCTACGAGCAGTACTTC.

This chain uses TRBV4-3 with TRBJ1-1; 7 positions agree with TRBD1. From germline, CDR1 is LGHNA and CDR2 YSLEER. The CDR3 runs 14 residues. Trimming removed 2 bases from V and 1 base from J; junction bases left unmatched: 1. CDR3 sequence reads: CASSQTGENTEAFF. CDR3 nucleotide sequence: TGCGCCAGCAGCCAAACAGGGGAGAACACTGAAGCTTTCTTT.

The gene calls are TRBV9 and TRBJ2-2; D is perhaps TRBD2 (7 bases). The germline gives CDR1 SGDLS, CDR2 YYNGEE. V was trimmed by 0 bases and J by 8 bases, leaving 17 bases between them. The CDR3 loop spans 16 amino acids. CDR3 coding DNA: TGTGCCAGCAGCGTAGTTGGGGGGGGGCCCTCGGGGGAGCTGTTTTTT. Translation gives CASSVVGGGPSGELFF.

The chain couples TRBV18 to TRBJ2-5; D unclear. Trimming removed 1 base at V and 5 bases at J, with 11 bases between. The V gene's germline CDR1 is KGHSH and CDR2 LQKENI. The CDR3 totals 14 residues. The CDR3 here is CASSPRSHGETQYF. In DNA form, the CDR3 reads TGTGCCAGCTCACCACGCAGTCACGGGGAGACCCAGTACTTC.

This clone has only one observation. The genes are TRBV27 and TRBJ2-2; 7 nucleotides agree with TRBD1. The J segment lost 7 bases and the V segment lost 2 bases, leaving 4 bases of the junction unmatched. The CDR3 has 14 residues. Germline loops: CDR1 MNHEY, CDR2 SMNVEV (reference sequence). The CDR3 sequence is CASSLNRGGGELFF. As DNA, the CDR3 is TGTGCCAGCAGTTTAAACAGGGGTGGCGGGGAGCTGTTTTTT.

This clone was observed a handful of times. The rearrangement links TRBV5-1 to TRBJ1-4; the match to TRBD1 covers 10 bases. V trimming: 0 bases; J trimming: 14 bases; junction bases outside the gene matches: 4. Germline V gives CDR1 SGHRS, CDR2 YFSETQ. The CDR3 consists of 13 residues. CDR3 DNA sequence: TGCGCCAGCAGCTTGGGTCAGGGACAGGGGCTGTTTTTT. Protein: CASSLGQGQGLFF.

The chain joins TRBV19 to TRBJ2-7; tentatively, D is TRBD1 (6 bases). The CDR3 sequence is 12 residues long. Trimming cost V 3 bases and J 7 bases, with 10 bases left between them. From germline, CDR1 is LNHDA and CDR2 SQIVND (reference sequence). The DNA for the CDR3 is TGTGCCAGTAGTATCCCAACAGGGGAGCAGTACTTC. Its protein product is CASSIPTGEQYF.

This clone has only a few counts. This chain uses TRBV6-1 with TRBJ2-1; D unclear. CDR3 size: 11 residues. V was clipped by 6 bases and J by 7 bases, with 7 bases between them. Germline loops: CDR1 MNHNS, CDR2 SASEGT. Here the CDR3 reads CASSLENEQFF. Here the CDR3 DNA reads TGTGCCAGCAGCCTAGAAAATGAGCAGTTCTTC.